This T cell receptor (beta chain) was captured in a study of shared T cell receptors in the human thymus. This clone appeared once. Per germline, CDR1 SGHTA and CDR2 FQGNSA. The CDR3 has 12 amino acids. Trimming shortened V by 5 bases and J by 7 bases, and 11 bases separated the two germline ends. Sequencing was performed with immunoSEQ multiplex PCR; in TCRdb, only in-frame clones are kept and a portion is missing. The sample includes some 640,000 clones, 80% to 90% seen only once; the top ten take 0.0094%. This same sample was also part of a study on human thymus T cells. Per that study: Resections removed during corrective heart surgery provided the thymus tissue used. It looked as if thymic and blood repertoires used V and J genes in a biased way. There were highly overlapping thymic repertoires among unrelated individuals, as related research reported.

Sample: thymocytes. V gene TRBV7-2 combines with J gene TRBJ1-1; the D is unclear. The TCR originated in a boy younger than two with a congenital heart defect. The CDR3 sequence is CASSPFRSEAFF. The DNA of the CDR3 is TGTGCCAGCAGCCCCTTTAGGAGTGAAGCTTTCTTT.